This TCR beta chain was sequenced in a study of T cell repertoires in cytomegalovirus infection. TCRdb fed the reads into MiXCR, producing one record per CDR3 protein. This table has around 800,000 distinct CDR3 sequences, about 33% appearing once. Only a few counts were recorded for this clonotype. As yet, its antigen is unknown. This sequence was found in a human donor in good health (CMV status not recorded). Some clones in this sample may be carry-over from other donors' samples. Source: cultured CD8+ T cells from PBMCs, taken from culture after CMV antigen stimulation.

CDR3 DNA sequence: TGTGCCAGCAGTTTAGGTCTAGCGGGCGAGTCCTACGAGCAGTACTTC. Protein product: CASSLGLAGESYEQYF. The rearrangement uses TRBV12-3 or TRBV12-4 and TRBJ2-7; 8 positions match TRBD2. Trimming at V came to 1 base and at J to 1 base, leaving 6 bases not matched to a gene. The CDR3 is made up of 16 amino acids.